The table lists the clone carrying this T cell receptor (beta chain) with many counts. Its antigen is not known. Per the germline V gene, CDR1 is MDHEN and CDR2 is SYDVKM. The CDR3 sequence is 14 residues long. Unmatched junction bases numbered 10, after V lost 10 bases and J lost 6 bases. PBMCs came from less than 11 ml fresh peripheral blood. The sample belongs to a study of T cells in Graves' hyperthyroidism and ophthalmopathy. The wider study: Before treatment of any kind, peripheral blood was taken at initial diagnosis.

It was RNA transcripts that yielded the amplified TCR beta CDR3 regions. The primer set for the first-round RT-PCR of the TCR CDR3 was HTBI. TCRdb recomputed calls from the multiplex PCR reads with MiXCR, one row per CDR3 protein. The sample consists of about 640,000 distinct CDR3 sequences, more than 14% of them appearing once. Study findings and constraints: Within blood appeared most thyroid clonotypes that had expanded above 0.001.

This chain joins TRBV28 and TRBJ2-2; the match to TRBD1 covers 8 bases. The sequencing input was blood. The sequence derives from a woman aged 50 to 60 with Graves' ophthalmopathy. The CDR3 nucleotides read TGTGCCACCACAGGACAGGGACGCGCCGGGGAGCTGTTTTTT. Its protein is CATTGQGRAGELFF.